Presented here are 9 T cell receptor beta chains from one specimen sequenced in a study of T cells in Graves' hyperthyroidism and ophthalmopathy. Using RNA transcripts as the source, TCR beta CDR3 regions were amplified. HTBI primers drove first-round RT-PCR of the TCR CDR3. TCRdb called the multiplex PCR reads again in MiXCR, with one record for every CDR3 protein. The table lists hundreds of thousands of distinct CDR3 sequences, approximately 13% of them singletons. Material: blood. These receptor sequences come from a woman aged 30 to 39 with Graves' hyperthyroidism.

J is TRBJ2-6 and V is TRBV6-2 or TRBV6-3; weak D call: TRBD2 (6 bases). V was clipped by 6 bases and J by 3 bases, with 18 bases between them. The CDR3 totals 17 residues. Germline CDR1 is MNHEY and CDR2 is SVGEGT. The CDR3 DNA sequence: TGTGCCAGCAGGGCGGGACCTCCTCCACTTGGGGCCAACGTCCTGACTTTC. Residues: CASRAGPPPLGANVLTF.

This clonotype was observed a single time. The chain employs TRBV19 and TRBJ2-5; D may match TRBD1 or TRBD2 (5 bases each). The CDR3 has 15 amino acids. Trimming took off 4 bases at V and 2 bases at J, with 14 bases between the two ends. CDR1 and CDR2 from the germline V gene are LNHDA and SQIVND (reference sequence). CDR3 in amino acids: CASSSRDLTQETQYF. In nucleotides, the CDR3 is TGTGCCAGTAGTAGCAGGGACCTCACACAAGAGACCCAGTACTTC.

The rearrangement uses TRBV28 and TRBJ2-2, with D perhaps matching TRBD1 or TRBD2 (6 bases each). This CDR3 contains 15 residues. Trimming left V 8 bases short and J 3 bases short, with 16 bases between. Germline V lookup: CDR1 MDHEN, CDR2 SYDVKM. This CDR3 reads CASQWLRGDTGELFF. CDR3 coding DNA: TGTGCCAGCCAGTGGTTAAGGGGGGACACCGGGGAGCTGTTTTTT.

The sample holds many counts of this clonotype. The V and J genes are TRBV7-8 and TRBJ2-3, with D possibly matching TRBD1 (6 bases). From germline, CDR1 is SGHVS and CDR2 FQNEAQ. The V end was cut by 7 bases, the J end by 8 bases, with 10 bases between. This CDR3 comprises 11 residues. CDR3 sequence reads: CASNTGLTQYF. CDR3 in DNA: TGTGCCAGCAACACAGGGCTTACGCAGTATTTT.

This clonotype was observed at least ten times. The chain has TRBV13 and TRBJ2-7, with TRBD1 matching over 9 bases. This CDR3 is built from 15 residues. Germline lookup yields CDR1 PRHDT and CDR2 FYEKMQ (reference sequence). Trimming at V came to 4 bases and at J to 6 bases, leaving 10 bases not matched to a gene. The CDR3 region is CASSSPDRGMGEQYF. The CDR3 DNA sequence: TGTGCCAGCAGCTCCCCGGACAGGGGCATGGGCGAGCAGTACTTC.

This clonotype was detected many times. The chain is built from TRBV2 and TRBJ2-2; D unresolved. V was trimmed by 5 bases and J by 7 bases, leaving 5 bases between them. The CDR3 totals 11 residues. Germline CDR1 SNHLY, CDR2 FYNNEI. CDR3 loop: CASSYYGELFF. As DNA, the CDR3 is TGTGCCAGCAGTTACTACGGGGAGCTGTTTTTT.

This clonotype has ten or more counts. This rearrangement joins TRBV28 to TRBJ2-5; D call uncertain. The CDR3 consists of 13 residues. CDR1 MDHEN and CDR2 SYDVKM come from the germline V gene. Between the trimmed V and J ends, which lost 3 bases and 5 bases, there was a span of 10 bases. CDR3 region: CASSFSFGETQYF. The CDR3 nucleotides read TGTGCCAGCAGTTTTTCTTTCGGGGAGACCCAGTACTTC.

This clonotype was counted between two and nine times. The chain employs TRBV7-8 and TRBJ2-5; 9 bases map to TRBD2. The CDR3 covers 15 residues. V was pared by 3 bases and J by 5 bases, with 7 bases of the junction left unmatched. Germline V lookup: CDR1 SGHVS, CDR2 FQNEAQ. CDR3 protein: CASSFPAGGTETQYF. For the CDR3, the DNA is TGTGCCAGCAGCTTTCCAGCGGGAGGTACGGAGACCCAGTACTTC. The full variable domain, its missing parts supplied by reference TRBV7-8 and TRBJ2-5, is GAGVSQSPRYKVAKRGQDVALRCDPISGHVSLFWYQQALGQGPEFLTYFQNEAQLDKSGLPSDRFFAERPEGSVSTLKIQRTQQEDSAVYLCASSFPAGGTETQYFGPGTRLLVL.

This clonotype has at least ten counts. The chain is built from TRBV28 and TRBJ2-5, with a tentative D call TRBD2 (5 bases). Looked up from germline, CDR1 is MDHEN and CDR2 is SYDVKM. CDR3 length: 13 amino acids. Trimming stripped 4 bases from V and 6 bases from J, with 12 bases between. The CDR3 protein is CASSSHSGKTQYF. CDR3 bases: TGTGCCAGCAGTTCGCACAGCGGCAAGACCCAGTACTTC.